This T cell receptor (beta chain) was identified in a study of technical replicates of blood from a handful of donors (dated 2017 in TCRdb). The library was generated by the immunoSEQ multiplex PCR assay. TCRdb retrieved this table from immuneACCESS and kept in-frame rearrangements only. Not all clones are present; in checked studies, unresolved V genes account for under half, and no reason is known for the remainder. The sample data list fewer than 95,000 clones, and 94% of these were observed just once. The ten largest make up under 0.3% of the sample. Deletion took 3 bases off V and 9 bases off J, with a span of 15 bases between the germline ends. The CDR3 starts with the cysteine, ends with the phenylalanine, and has 14 residues. CDR3 DNA is the only sequence kept; it has 42 bases, read in frame from the first base. CDR1 and CDR2 are read off the germline V gene as ENHRY and SYGVKD. To note about this clone: Its antigen is not yet known. Base qualities are not at hand, and no much larger clone is one base apart.

This receptor was obtained from a human donor in good health. Sequencing was done on a sample of T cells isolated from PBMCs. In this chain, TRBV10-3 is recombined with TRBJ2-1, with TRBD1 tentatively as D gene (5 bases match). The encoded CDR3 is CAISELQAELEQFF. The nucleotide sequence reads TGTGCCATCAGTGAACTACAGGCAGAGCTTGAGCAGTTCTTC.